The entry that follows covers one T cell receptor beta chain sequence. This specimen belongs to a study of blood T cell repertoires in COVID-19. On the study more broadly: Collection of acute and convalescent COVID-19 samples took place in the United States, Italy and Spain. Nucleic acid was either cDNA or gDNA, and it came from T cells, B-cell-depleted T cells, or PBMCs.

Only in-frame clones appear in the TCRdb table, and some are missing; sequencing was by immunoSEQ multiplex PCR. Of about 50,000 clones in the sample, roughly 86% are singletons; the top ten hold roughly 15%. Sequences were obtained from peripheral blood. The sequence derives from a man in his fifties or sixties with active or convalescent COVID-19.

The CDR3 reads CASSPGTGEYEQYF. The DNA of the CDR3 is TGTGCCAGCAGCCCCGGGACAGGGGAGTACGAGCAGTACTTC. This chain uses TRBV14 with TRBJ2-7; 10 bases are shared with TRBD1. J lost 4 bases, V lost 4 bases, and 4 bases had no gene match. The CDR3 is made up of 14 amino acids. The germline V gene has CDR1 SGHDN and CDR2 FVKESK.